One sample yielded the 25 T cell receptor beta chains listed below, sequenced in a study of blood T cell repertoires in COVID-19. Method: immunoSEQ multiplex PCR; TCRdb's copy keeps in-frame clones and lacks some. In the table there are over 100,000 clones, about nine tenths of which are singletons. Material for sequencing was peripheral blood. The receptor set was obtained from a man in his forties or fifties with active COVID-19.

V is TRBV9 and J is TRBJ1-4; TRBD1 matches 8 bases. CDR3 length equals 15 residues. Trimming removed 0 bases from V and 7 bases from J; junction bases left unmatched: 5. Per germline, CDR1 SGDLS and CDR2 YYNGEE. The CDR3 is CASSVGGDRGEKLFF. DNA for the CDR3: TGTGCCAGCAGCGTAGGGGGAGACAGGGGTGAAAAACTGTTTTTT.

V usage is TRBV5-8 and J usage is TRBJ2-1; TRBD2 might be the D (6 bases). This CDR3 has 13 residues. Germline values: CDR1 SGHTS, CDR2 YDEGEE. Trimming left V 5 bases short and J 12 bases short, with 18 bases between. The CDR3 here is CASRGTGATGQFF. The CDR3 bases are TGTGCCAGCAGAGGGACTGGGGCCACGGGGCAGTTCTTC.

This CDR3 reads CASKPTYAARGHTVFF. The DNA of the CDR3 is TGTGCCAGCAAACCAACCTATGCGGCGAGGGGGCATACGGTGTTTTTT. The rearrangement links TRBV21-1 to TRBJ1-4; the table calls TRBD1, which could not be checked here. TRBV21-1 is a pseudogene locus. The CDR3 spans 16 residues.

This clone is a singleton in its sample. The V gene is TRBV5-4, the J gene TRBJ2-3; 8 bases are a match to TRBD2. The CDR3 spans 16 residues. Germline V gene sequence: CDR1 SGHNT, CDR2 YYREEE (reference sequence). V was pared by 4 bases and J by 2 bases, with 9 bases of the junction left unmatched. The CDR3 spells CASSPRAGAFTDTQYF. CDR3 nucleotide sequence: TGTGCCAGCAGCCCCCGAGCGGGGGCGTTCACAGATACGCAGTATTTT.

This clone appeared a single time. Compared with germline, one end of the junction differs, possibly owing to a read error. CDR3 amino acids: CASSLGGVNTYEQYF. The CDR3, as DNA: TGTGCCAGCAGCCTAGGGGGCGTCAATACCTACGAGCAGTACTTC. The chain joins TRBV13 to TRBJ2-7; 7 nucleotides align to TRBD1. The CDR3 has 15 residues. Germline CDR1 PRHDT, CDR2 FYEKMQ (reference sequence).

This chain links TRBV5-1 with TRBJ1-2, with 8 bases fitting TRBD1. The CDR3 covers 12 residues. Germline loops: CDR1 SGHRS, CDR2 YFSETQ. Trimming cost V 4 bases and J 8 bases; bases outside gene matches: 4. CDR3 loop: CASSIDRGGYTF. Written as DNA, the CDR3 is TGCGCCAGCAGCATCGACAGGGGAGGCTACACCTTC.

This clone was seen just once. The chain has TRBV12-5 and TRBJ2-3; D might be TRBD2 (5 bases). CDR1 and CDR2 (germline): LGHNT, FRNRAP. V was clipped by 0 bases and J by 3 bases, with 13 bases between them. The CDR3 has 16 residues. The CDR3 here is CASGLVAAEETDTQYF. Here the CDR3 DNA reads TGTGCTAGTGGTTTGGTGGCGGCGGAGGAGACAGATACGCAGTATTTT. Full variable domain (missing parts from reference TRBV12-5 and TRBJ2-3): DARVTQTPRHKVTEMGQEVTMRCQPILGHNTVFWYRQTMMQGLELLAYFRNRAPLDDSGMPKDRFSAEMPDATLATLKIQPSEPRDSAVYFCASGLVAAEETDTQYFGPGTRLTVL.

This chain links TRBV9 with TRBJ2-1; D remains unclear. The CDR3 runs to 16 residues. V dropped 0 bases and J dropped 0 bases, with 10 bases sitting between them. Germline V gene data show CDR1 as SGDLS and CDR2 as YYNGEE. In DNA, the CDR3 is TGTGCCAGCAGCGTAGCCGAGTTGAGCTCCTACAATGAGCAGTTCTTC. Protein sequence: CASSVAELSSYNEQFF. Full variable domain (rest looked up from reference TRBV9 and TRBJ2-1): DSGVTQTPKHLITATGQRVTLRCSPRSGDLSVYWYQQSLDQGLQFLIQYYNGEERAKGNILERFSAQQFPDLHSELNLSSLELGDSALYFCASSVAELSSYNEQFFGPGTRLTVL.

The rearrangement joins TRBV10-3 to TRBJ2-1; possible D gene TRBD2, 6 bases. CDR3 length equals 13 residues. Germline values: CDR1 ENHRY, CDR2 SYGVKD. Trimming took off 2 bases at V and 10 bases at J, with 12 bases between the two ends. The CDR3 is CAISEPSGGEQFF. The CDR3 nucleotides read TGTGCCATCAGTGAGCCCTCCGGAGGGGAGCAGTTCTTC.

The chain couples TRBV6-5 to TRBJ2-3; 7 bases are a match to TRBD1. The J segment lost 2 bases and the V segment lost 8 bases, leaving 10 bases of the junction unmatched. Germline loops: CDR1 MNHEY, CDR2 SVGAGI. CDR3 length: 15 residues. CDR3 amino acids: CASSGSTGLTDTQYF. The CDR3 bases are TGTGCCAGCTCGGGATCGACAGGGCTCACAGATACGCAGTATTTT.

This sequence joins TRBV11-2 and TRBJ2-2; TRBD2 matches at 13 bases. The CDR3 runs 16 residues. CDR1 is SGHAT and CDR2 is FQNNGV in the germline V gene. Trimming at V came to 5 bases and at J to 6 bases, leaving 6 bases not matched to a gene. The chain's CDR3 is CASSQLAGGPAGELFF. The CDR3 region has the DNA TGTGCCAGCAGCCAACTAGCGGGGGGGCCCGCCGGGGAGCTGTTTTTT.

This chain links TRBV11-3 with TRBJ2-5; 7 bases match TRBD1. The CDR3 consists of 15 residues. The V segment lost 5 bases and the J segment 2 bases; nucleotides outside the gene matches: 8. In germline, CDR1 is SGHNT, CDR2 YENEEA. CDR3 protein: CASSQGQIKQETQYF. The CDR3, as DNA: TGTGCCAGCAGCCAGGGACAGATCAAACAAGAGACCCAGTACTTC. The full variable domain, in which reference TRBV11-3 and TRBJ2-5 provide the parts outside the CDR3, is EAGVVQSPRYKIIEKKQPVAFWCNPISGHNTLYWYLQNLGQGPELLIRYENEEAVDDSQLPKDRFSAERLKGVDSTLKIQPAELGDSAVYLCASSQGQIKQETQYFGPGTRLLVL.

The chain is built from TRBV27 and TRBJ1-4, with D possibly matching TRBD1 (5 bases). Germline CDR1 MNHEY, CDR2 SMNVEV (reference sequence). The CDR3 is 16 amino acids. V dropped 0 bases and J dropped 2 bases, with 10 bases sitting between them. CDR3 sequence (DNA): TGTGCCAGCAGTTTATCACGGACACTTACTAATGAAAAACTGTTTTTT. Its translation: CASSLSRTLTNEKLFF.

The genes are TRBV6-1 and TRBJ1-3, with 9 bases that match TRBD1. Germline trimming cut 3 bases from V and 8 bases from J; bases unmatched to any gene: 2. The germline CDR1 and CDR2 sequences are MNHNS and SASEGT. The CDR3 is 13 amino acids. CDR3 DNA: TGTGCCAGCAGTGAGGGACAGGGATACACCATATATTTT. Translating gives CASSEGQGYTIYF.

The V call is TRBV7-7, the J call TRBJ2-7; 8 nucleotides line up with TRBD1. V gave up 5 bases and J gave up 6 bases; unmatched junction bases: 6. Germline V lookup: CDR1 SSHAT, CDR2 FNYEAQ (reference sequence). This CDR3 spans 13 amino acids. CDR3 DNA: TGTGCCAGCAGCCCGTTCCAGGGGGCCGAGCAGTACTTC. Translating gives CASSPFQGAEQYF.

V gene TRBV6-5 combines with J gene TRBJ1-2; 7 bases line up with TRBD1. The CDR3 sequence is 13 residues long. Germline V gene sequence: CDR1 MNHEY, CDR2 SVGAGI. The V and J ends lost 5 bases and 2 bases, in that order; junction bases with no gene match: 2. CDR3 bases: TGTGCCAGCAGTCCGGACAGGAACTATGGCTACACCTTC. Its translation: CASSPDRNYGYTF.

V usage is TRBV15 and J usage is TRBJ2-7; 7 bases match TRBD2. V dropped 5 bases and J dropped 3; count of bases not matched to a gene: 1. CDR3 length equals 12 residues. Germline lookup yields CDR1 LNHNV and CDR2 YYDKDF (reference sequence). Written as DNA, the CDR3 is TGTGCCACCAGCTGGGGGGGCTACGAGCAGTACTTC. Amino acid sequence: CATSWGGYEQYF.

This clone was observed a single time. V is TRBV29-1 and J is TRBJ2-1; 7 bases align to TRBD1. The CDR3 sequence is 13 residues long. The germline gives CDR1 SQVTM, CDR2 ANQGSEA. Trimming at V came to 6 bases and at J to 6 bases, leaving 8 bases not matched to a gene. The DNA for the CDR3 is TGCAGCGTGAGGGCGACAGGGACCAATGAGCAGTTCTTC. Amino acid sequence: CSVRATGTNEQFF.

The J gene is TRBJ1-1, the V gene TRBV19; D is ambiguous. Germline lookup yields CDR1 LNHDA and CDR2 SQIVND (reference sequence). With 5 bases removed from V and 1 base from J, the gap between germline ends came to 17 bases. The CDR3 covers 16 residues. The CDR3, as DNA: TGTGCCAGTAGTTTAAGTAGGTCCGGGTCGAACACTGAAGCTTTCTTT. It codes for CASSLSRSGSNTEAFF.

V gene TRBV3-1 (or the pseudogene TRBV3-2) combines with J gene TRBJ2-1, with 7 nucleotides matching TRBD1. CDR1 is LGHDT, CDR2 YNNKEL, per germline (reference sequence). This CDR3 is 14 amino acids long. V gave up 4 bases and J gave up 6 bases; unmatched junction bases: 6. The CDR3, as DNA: TGTGCCAGCAGCCTGGGACAGCAAAGCAATGAGCAGTTCTTC. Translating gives CASSLGQQSNEQFF.

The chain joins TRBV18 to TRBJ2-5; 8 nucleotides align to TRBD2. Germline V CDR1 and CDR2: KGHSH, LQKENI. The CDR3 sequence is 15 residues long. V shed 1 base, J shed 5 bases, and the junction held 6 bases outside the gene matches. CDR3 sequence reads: CASSPLAGSGETQYF. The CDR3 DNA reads TGTGCCAGCTCACCACTAGCGGGGTCCGGTGAGACCCAGTACTTC.

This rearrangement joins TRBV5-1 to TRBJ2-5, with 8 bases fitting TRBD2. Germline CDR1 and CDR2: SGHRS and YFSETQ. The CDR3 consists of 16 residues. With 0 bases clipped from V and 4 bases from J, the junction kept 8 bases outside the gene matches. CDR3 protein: CASSLGVAGPGETQYF. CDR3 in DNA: TGCGCCAGCAGCTTGGGGGTAGCGGGGCCGGGAGAGACCCAGTACTTC.

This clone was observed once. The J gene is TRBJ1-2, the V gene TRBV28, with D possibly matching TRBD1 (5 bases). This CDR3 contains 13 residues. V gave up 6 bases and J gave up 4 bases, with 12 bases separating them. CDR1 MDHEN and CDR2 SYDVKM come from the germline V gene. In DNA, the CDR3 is TGTGCCAGCAGCGGTACAGGCTTCTATGGCTACACCTTC. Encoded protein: CASSGTGFYGYTF.

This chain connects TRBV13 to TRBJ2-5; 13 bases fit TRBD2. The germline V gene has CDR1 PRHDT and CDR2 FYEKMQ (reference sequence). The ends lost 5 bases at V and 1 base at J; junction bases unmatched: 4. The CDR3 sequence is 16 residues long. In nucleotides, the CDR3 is TGTGCCAGCAGCCCGAGGACTAGCGGGGGCCAAGAGACCCAGTACTTC. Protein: CASSPRTSGGQETQYF. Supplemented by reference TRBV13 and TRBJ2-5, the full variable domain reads AAGVIQSPRHLIKEKRETATLKCYPIPRHDTVYWYQQGPGQDPQFLISFYEKMQSDKGSIPDRFSAQQFSDYHSELNMSSLELGDSALYFCASSPRTSGGQETQYFGPGTRLLVL.

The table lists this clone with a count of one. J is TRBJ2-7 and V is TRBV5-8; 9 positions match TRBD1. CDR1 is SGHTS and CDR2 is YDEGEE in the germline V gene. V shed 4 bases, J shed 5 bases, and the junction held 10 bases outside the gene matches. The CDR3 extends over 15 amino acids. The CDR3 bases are TGTGCCAGCAGCCCCCGGGACAGGGCCGCTAACGAGCAGTACTTC. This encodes CASSPRDRAANEQYF.